The present entry profiles one TCR beta chain with its context. Its matching antigen is unknown. Trimming removed 5 bases at V and 6 bases at J, with 9 bases between. The CDR3 is 12 residues long. The data originate from a study of response to subunit inactivated influenza vaccine. Study findings and constraints: The authors suggested that every seasonal influenza vaccination recruits few new T cells.

TCRdb ran MiXCR on the RT-PCR reads and lists one entry per CDR3 protein. This table has about 620,000 distinct CDR3 sequences, 11% appearing once. The same sample was also used in a study of T cells expressing NK-cell markers. That study reports: Generation of TCR beta cDNA was performed by 5'RACE template switching incorporating UMIs. Underlying the TCR beta repertoires were sorted CD3+CD56+NKG2C+, CD3+CD56+NKG2C- and CD3+CD56-NKG2C+ T cells.

Source: PBMCs from blood, taken on the day of vaccination. The TCR comes from a man aged 50 to 60 who received an inactivated influenza vaccine. The chain carries TRBV12-3 or TRBV12-4 and TRBJ2-3; TRBD2 is a possible D gene (6 bases). CDR3 in amino acids: CASSRLVDTQYF. CDR3 DNA sequence: TGTGCCAGCAGTAGACTAGTGGATACGCAGTATTTT.